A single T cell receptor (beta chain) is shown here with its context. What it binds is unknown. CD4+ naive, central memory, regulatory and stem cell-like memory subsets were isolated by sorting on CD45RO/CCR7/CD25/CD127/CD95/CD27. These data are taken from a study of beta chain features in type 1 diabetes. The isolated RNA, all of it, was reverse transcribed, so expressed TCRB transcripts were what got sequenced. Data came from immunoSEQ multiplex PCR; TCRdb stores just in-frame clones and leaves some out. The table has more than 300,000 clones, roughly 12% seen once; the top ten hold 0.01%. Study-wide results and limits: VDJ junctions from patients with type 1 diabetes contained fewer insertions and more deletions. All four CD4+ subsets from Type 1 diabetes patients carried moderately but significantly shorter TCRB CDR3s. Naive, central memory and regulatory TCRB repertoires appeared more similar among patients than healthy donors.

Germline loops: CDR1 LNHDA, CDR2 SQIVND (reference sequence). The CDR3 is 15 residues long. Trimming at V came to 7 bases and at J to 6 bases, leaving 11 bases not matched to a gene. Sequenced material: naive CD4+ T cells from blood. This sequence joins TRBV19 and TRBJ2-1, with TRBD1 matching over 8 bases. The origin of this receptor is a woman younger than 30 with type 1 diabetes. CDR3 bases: TGTGCCAGTATCCCGGGTGGGACAGGAGGCAATGAGCAGTTCTTC. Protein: CASIPGGTGGNEQFF.